This passage covers 21 T cell receptor beta chains from one sample sequenced in a study of blood T cell repertoires in COVID-19. The repertoire was sequenced with immunoSEQ multiplex PCR; TCRdb's copy has only in-frame clones and lacks some. The sample yields roughly 100,000 clones, around 87% seen once. Source material: peripheral blood. The receptors come from a human donor in a cohort sampled during active COVID-19.

The V and J genes are TRBV5-5 and TRBJ2-5; D is unclear. The germline gives CDR1 SGHKS, CDR2 YYEKEE (reference sequence). V was clipped by 0 bases and J by 5 bases, with 11 bases between them. The CDR3 runs to 14 residues. The CDR3 coding sequence is TGTGCCAGCAGCTTGGTCAGTCTGGCCGAGACCCAGTACTTC. It codes for CASSLVSLAETQYF.

The rearrangement links TRBV10-3 to TRBJ1-4, with 7 bases identical to TRBD1. J was trimmed by 8 bases and V by 3 bases; bases with no gene match: 6. Germline V CDR1 and CDR2: ENHRY, SYGVKD. This CDR3 contains 14 residues. In DNA, the CDR3 is TGTGCCATCAGTGACGGACAGGACGGAGAAAAACTGTTTTTT. It specifies CAISDGQDGEKLFF.

V usage is TRBV28 and J usage is TRBJ2-7; no firm D call. Between the trimmed V and J ends, which lost 3 bases and 2 bases, there was a span of 8 bases. From germline, CDR1 is MDHEN and CDR2 SYDVKM. This CDR3 spans 13 amino acids. The DNA of the CDR3 is TGTGCCAGCAGTTTGGCAGGAACCTACGAGCAGTACTTC. Its protein is CASSLAGTYEQYF.

This chain joins TRBV24-1 and TRBJ1-2, with D possibly TRBD1 on 5 matching bases. This CDR3 has 13 residues. Germline CDR1 and CDR2: KGHDR and SFDVKD. V lost 9 bases and J 5 bases, leaving 15 bases between the germline ends. CDR3 in amino acids: CATRGEGLYGYTF. The CDR3 bases are TGTGCCACCCGGGGGGAGGGACTATATGGCTACACCTTC.

The rearrangement uses TRBV14 and TRBJ1-3; TRBD1 aligns across 8 bases. Germline V gene sequence: CDR1 SGHDN, CDR2 FVKESK. The length of the CDR3 is 16 residues. With V trimmed by 4 bases and J by 4 bases, 9 bases remained unmatched. The CDR3: CASSPGQGIGGNTIYF. CDR3 coding DNA: TGTGCCAGCAGCCCTGGACAGGGAATAGGAGGAAACACCATATATTTT.

Regarding this clone: The identical CDR3 is also encoded by other nucleotide sequences in the sample. The gene calls are TRBV19 and TRBJ2-5, with 7 positions matching TRBD2. V shed 6 bases, J shed 3 bases, and the junction held 1 base outside the gene matches. This CDR3 has 12 residues. The germline V gene encodes CDR1 LNHDA and CDR2 SQIVND (reference sequence). CDR3 DNA: TGTGCCAGTAGGGGAGGGGAAGAGACCCAGTACTTC. Protein sequence: CASRGGEETQYF. The full variable domain, with the rest looked up from reference TRBV19 and TRBJ2-5, is DGGITQSPKYLFRKEGQNVTLSCEQNLNHDAMYWYRQDPGQGLRLIYYSQIVNDFQKGDIAEGYSVSREKKESFPLTVTSAQKNPTAFYLCASRGGEETQYFGPGTRLLVL.

The chain uses TRBV19 and TRBJ1-5; TRBD1 agrees at 8 bases. The CDR3 sequence is 15 residues long. Trimming cost V 4 bases and J 5 bases; bases outside gene matches: 7. Germline loops: CDR1 LNHDA, CDR2 SQIVND (reference sequence). CDR3 in amino acids: CASSTMDREDQPQHF. CDR3 nucleotides: TGTGCCAGTAGTACCATGGACAGGGAGGATCAGCCCCAGCATTTT.

This chain joins TRBV5-4 and TRBJ2-3, with 13 bases matching TRBD2. The V gene end was trimmed by 4 bases and the J gene end by 3 bases; junction bases not matched to a gene: 5. The CDR3 length is 16 residues. Germline V gene lookup returns CDR1 SGHNT and CDR2 YYREEE (reference sequence). The CDR3 coding sequence is TGTGCCAGCAGCCCCAAGACTAGCGGGAGGACAGATACGCAGTATTTT. Translation gives CASSPKTSGRTDTQYF. Based on the CDR3 plus reference TRBV5-4 and TRBJ2-3, the full variable domain is ETGVTQSPTHLIKTRGQQVTLRCSSQSGHNTVSWYQQALGQGPQFIFQYYREEENGRGNFPPRFSGLQFPNYSSELNVNALELDDSALYLCASSPKTSGRTDTQYFGPGTRLTVL.

The chain uses TRBV12-3 or TRBV12-4 and TRBJ2-1, with a weak D call TRBD2 (6 bases). Trimming shortened V by 2 bases and J by 8 bases, and 7 bases separated the two germline ends. The CDR3 length is 12 residues. The CDR3 loop reads CASSLREDEQFF. CDR3 sequence (DNA): TGTGCCAGCAGTTTAAGGGAGGATGAGCAGTTCTTC.

V usage is TRBV5-1 and J usage is TRBJ2-5; D not certain. V lost 0 bases and J 1 base, leaving 10 bases between the germline ends. The CDR3 loop spans 15 amino acids. CDR1 SGHRS and CDR2 YFSETQ come from the germline V gene. In DNA, the CDR3 is TGCGCCAGCAGCTTGGGGGCAGGCGTCCAAGAGACCCAGTACTTC. Translated: CASSLGAGVQETQYF.

The CDR3: CASTQASGLNTDTQYF. CDR3 in DNA: TGTGCCAGCACCCAGGCTAGCGGGCTTAACACAGATACGCAGTATTTT. The rearrangement uses TRBV9 and TRBJ2-3; 8 nucleotides agree with TRBD2. This CDR3 contains 16 residues. V shed 6 bases, J shed 2 bases, and the junction held 11 bases outside the gene matches. The germline CDR1 and CDR2 sequences are SGDLS and YYNGEE.

This clone has just one count. The chain links TRBV18 to TRBJ2-2; maybe TRBD2 (5 bases). Germline values: CDR1 KGHSH, CDR2 LQKENI. The CDR3 has 16 amino acids. V was cut by 3 bases and J by 0 bases, with 11 bases left in between. The CDR3 protein is CASSPQYGANTGELFF. Written as DNA, the CDR3 is TGTGCCAGCTCACCCCAGTACGGGGCGAACACCGGGGAGCTGTTTTTT. Combining the CDR3 with reference TRBV18 and TRBJ2-2 gives the whole variable domain NAGVMQNPRHLVRRRGQEARLRCSPMKGHSHVYWYRQLPEEGLKFMVYLQKENIIDESGMPKERFSAEFPKEGPSILRIQQVVRGDSAAYFCASSPQYGANTGELFFGEGSRLTVL.

The rearrangement links TRBV7-2 to TRBJ1-4, with 11 bases identical to TRBD1. The V gene end was trimmed by 5 bases and the J gene end by 3 bases; junction bases not matched to a gene: 2. The germline V gene encodes CDR1 SGHTA and CDR2 FQGNSA. This CDR3 spans 15 amino acids. Written as DNA, the CDR3 is TGTGCCAGCAGCCTGGACAGGGGGCCTAATGAAAAACTGTTTTTT. Its protein product is CASSLDRGPNEKLFF.

This chain uses TRBV5-1 with TRBJ2-7; no reliable D call. The CDR3 totals 14 residues. Trimming shortened V by 2 bases and J by 0 bases, and 9 bases separated the two germline ends. Germline loops: CDR1 SGHRS, CDR2 YFSETQ. This CDR3 is CASSFEQSSYEQYF. The CDR3 DNA is TGCGCCAGCAGCTTTGAACAAAGCTCCTACGAGCAGTACTTC.

The CDR3 protein is CASSPGLARGGELFF. The CDR3 nucleotides are TGTGCCAGCAGCCCCGGACTAGCAAGGGGCGGGGAGCTGTTTTTT. V usage is TRBV5-6 and J usage is TRBJ2-2, with 8 positions matching TRBD2. The CDR3 runs to 15 residues. CDR1 and CDR2 from the germline V gene are SGHDT and YYEEEE. Trimming at V came to 4 bases and at J to 7 bases, leaving 9 bases not matched to a gene.

The chain links TRBV2 to TRBJ2-2; TRBD1 is a possible D gene (7 bases). Deletions cut 9 bases from V and 3 bases from J, with 17 bases between. The CDR3 runs 15 residues. CDR1 SNHLY and CDR2 FYNNEI come from the germline V gene. This chain's CDR3 is CASDRDSLDTGELFF. The CDR3 DNA reads as TGTGCCAGTGACAGGGACTCTTTGGACACCGGGGAGCTGTTTTTT.

This rearrangement joins TRBV9 to TRBJ1-5, with D possibly TRBD1 on 5 matching bases. The germline CDR1 and CDR2 sequences are SGDLS and YYNGEE. V was trimmed by 0 bases and J by 7 bases, leaving 11 bases between them. CDR3 size: 14 residues. CDR3 in DNA: TGTGCCAGCAGCGTAGGGGGAGGGGACCAGCCCCAGCATTTT. Residues: CASSVGGGDQPQHF.

This rearrangement joins TRBV7-8 to TRBJ1-1; D possibly corresponds to TRBD1 (6 bases). This CDR3 has 14 residues. Germline CDR1 SGHVS, CDR2 FQNEAQ. V lost 5 bases to trimming and J lost 4 bases, with 14 bases between them. The CDR3 here is CASSRVGGGTEAFF. Here the CDR3 DNA reads TGTGCCAGCAGCCGAGTAGGGGGGGGCACTGAAGCTTTCTTT.

The chain combines TRBV13 with TRBJ2-2; weak D call: TRBD1 (6 bases). The germline V gene has CDR1 PRHDT and CDR2 FYEKMQ (reference sequence). This CDR3 comprises 16 residues. Trimming removed 2 bases at V and 3 bases at J, with 13 bases between. In DNA, the CDR3 is TGTGCCAGCAGCTTAAGCTCGAACAGGGACACCGGGGAGCTGTTTTTT. Encoded protein: CASSLSSNRDTGELFF.

The chain carries TRBV5-1 and TRBJ2-4, with 11 bases aligning to TRBD2. Looked up from germline, CDR1 is SGHRS and CDR2 is YFSETQ. The CDR3 has 13 residues. Losses at the gene ends were 5 bases for V and 9 bases for J; bases not matched to a gene: 4. In DNA, the CDR3 is TGCGCCAGCAGTAGCGGGAGGGCCAGCATTCAGTACTTC. Protein sequence: CASSSGRASIQYF.

This chain's CDR3 is CASRTGVRVETQYF. CDR3 sequence (DNA): TGTGCCAGTAGGACAGGGGTCAGGGTAGAGACCCAGTACTTC. The chain combines TRBV3-1 (or the pseudogene TRBV3-2) with TRBJ2-5, with TRBD1 matching over 9 bases. The CDR3 is made up of 14 amino acids. Germline loops: CDR1 LGHDT, CDR2 YNNKEL (reference sequence). V shed 9 bases and J 4 bases; nucleotides not matched to a gene: 9.